The 20 T cell receptor beta chains presented below share a single source sample, sequenced in a study of Graves' ophthalmopathy and Graves' hyperthyroidism. The study amplified TCR beta CDR3 regions using RNA transcripts. An opening RT-PCR round employed HTBI primers and preceded a second-round multiplex PCR. TCRdb re-called the multiplex PCR reads through MiXCR, storing one row per CDR3 protein. This sample yields about 550,000 distinct CDR3 sequences, of which less than 40% are seen a single time; around 4% belongs to the top ten. The sequenced sample consisted of peripheral blood or thyroid tissue (not recorded which). The receptors shown here come from an adult man with Graves' hyperthyroidism.

V gene TRBV7-8 combines with J gene TRBJ1-6, with no clear D. CDR3 length: 12 amino acids. Germline CDR1 and CDR2: SGHVS and FQNEAQ. Deletions cut 3 bases from V and 14 bases from J, with 11 bases between. The CDR3 DNA reads TGTGCCAGCAGCTTCTCCTTCCGGGCCCTCCACTTT. Translation gives CASSFSFRALHF.

As to this clonotype: This may stem from a read error, because a much larger clone lies one nucleotide away. The gene calls are TRBV10-3 and TRBJ1-1, with D possibly matching TRBD1 (6 bases). The CDR3 sequence is 14 residues long. Germline CDR1 reads ENHRY; CDR2 reads SYGVKD. DNA for the CDR3: TGTGCCAGCAGTGAACAGGAGGGGGACACTGAAGCTTTCTTT. It codes for CASSEQEGDTEAFF.

This clonotype was seen just once. The V and J genes are TRBV7-2 and TRBJ2-7; 7 bases line up with TRBD1. The CDR3 runs to 15 residues. J lost 2 bases, V lost 5 bases, and 9 bases had no gene match. CDR1 is SGHTA and CDR2 is FQGNSA in the germline V gene. CDR3: CASSPNPGTAYEQYF. The DNA for the CDR3 is TGTGCCAGCAGCCCTAACCCCGGGACAGCCTACGAGCAGTACTTC.

This clonotype was observed at least ten times. The chain joins TRBV6-1 to TRBJ1-1; D is unclear. This CDR3 comprises 11 residues. Trimming pared 8 bases from V and 1 base from J, leaving 5 bases between. CDR1 MNHNS and CDR2 SASEGT come from the germline V gene. CDR3 region: CASGKNTEAFF. Here the CDR3 DNA reads TGTGCCAGCGGGAAGAACACTGAAGCTTTCTTT.

The chain has TRBV7-2 and TRBJ2-7, with 9 nucleotides matching TRBD2. CDR3 size: 17 residues. Germline CDR1 and CDR2: SGHTA and FQGNSA. The V segment lost 6 bases and the J segment 0 bases; nucleotides outside the gene matches: 12. The chain's CDR3 is CASRFATFSGSSYEQYF. CDR3 in DNA: TGTGCCAGCAGGTTTGCTACCTTTAGCGGGAGCTCCTACGAGCAGTACTTC.

Concerning this clonotype: One junction end does not reproduce the germline sequence, and a read error may be involved. The rearrangement uses TRBV7-7 and TRBJ2-3; D call uncertain. Germline CDR1 reads SSHAT; CDR2 reads FNYEAQ (reference sequence). The CDR3 is 14 residues long. The CDR3 protein is CASSLAGWRDTQYF. CDR3 nucleotides: TGTGCTAGCAGCTTAGCCGGATGGCGGGATACGCAGTATTTT.

There are a few counts of this clonotype. This sequence joins TRBV20-1 and TRBJ2-5, with D unresolved. The CDR3 is 14 residues long. Germline CDR1 DFQATT, CDR2 SNEGSKA (reference sequence). The V end was cut by 0 bases, the J end by 2 bases, with 10 bases between. CDR3 nucleotides: TGCAGTGCTAGAGATGGTACAGTACAAGAGACCCAGTACTTC. It is translated as CSARDGTVQETQYF.

This chain joins TRBV6-2 or TRBV6-3 and TRBJ2-6, with D perhaps given as TRBD1 or TRBD2 (5 bases each). This CDR3 has 18 residues. The ends were cut back, 8 bases at V and 2 bases at J, with 22 bases in the middle. Germline-derived CDR1 and CDR2 are MNHEY and SVGEGT. The CDR3 loop is CASSPVSGTSPGANVLTF. The CDR3 nucleotides read TGTGCCAGCTCACCAGTTTCAGGGACGTCTCCTGGGGCCAACGTCCTGACTTTC.

In nucleotides, the CDR3 is TGTGCCACCAGTGATTCCAGGGGGGCCAACGTCCTGACTTTC. Residues: CATSDSRGANVLTF. V gene TRBV24-1 combines with J gene TRBJ2-6; no definite D call. This CDR3 comprises 14 residues. The ends were cut back, 2 bases at V and 4 bases at J, with 5 bases in the middle. From germline, CDR1 is KGHDR and CDR2 SFDVKD.

This clonotype was picked up many times. J is TRBJ2-5 and V is TRBV7-2, with D perhaps TRBD1 or TRBD2 (5 bases each). The V end was cut by 1 base, the J end by 4 bases, with 13 bases between. CDR3 length: 15 residues. Germline assignment: CDR1 SGHTA and CDR2 FQGNSA. DNA for the CDR3: TGTGCCAGCAGCTTAGGGGACCAGGGCGGAGAGACCCAGTACTTC. This encodes CASSLGDQGGETQYF. Full variable domain (remainder filled in from reference TRBV7-2 and TRBJ2-5): GAGVSQSPSNKVTEKGKDVELRCDPISGHTALYWYRQSLGQGLEFLIYFQGNSAPDKSGLPSDRFSAERTGGSVSTLTIQRTQQEDSAVYLCASSLGDQGGETQYFGPGTRLLVL.

CDR3 sequence reads: CSADRAGGDTDTQYF. The CDR3 DNA reads as TGCAGCGCCGACCGAGCAGGGGGGGACACAGATACGCAGTATTTT. V usage is TRBV29-1 and J usage is TRBJ2-3; D is tentatively TRBD1 or TRBD2 (7 bases each). V lost 7 bases, J lost 2 bases, and 19 bases lay in between. Germline values: CDR1 SQVTM, CDR2 ANQGSEA. The CDR3 totals 15 residues.

This clonotype was seen a handful of times. This chain links TRBV2 with TRBJ2-2; a weak D match, TRBD1 (6 bases). V shed 8 bases and J shed 0 bases, with 13 bases lying between them. CDR1 SNHLY and CDR2 FYNNEI come from the germline V gene. The CDR3 extends over 15 amino acids. CDR3 coding DNA: TGTGCCAGCCCTACAGGGCCAGCGAACACCGGGGAGCTGTTTTTT. Its translation is CASPTGPANTGELFF.

Note on this clonotype: A clone one base away is much larger, so this may be a read error. The chain joins TRBV9 to TRBJ1-1, with D uncertain. The CDR3 spans 11 residues. CDR1 is SGDLS, CDR2 YYNGEE, per germline. The CDR3 DNA follows: TGTGCCAGCAGCTCGAACACTGAAGTTTCCTTT. This codes for CASSSNTEVSF.

CDR3 region: CASSSPGSTEAFF. The CDR3 nucleotides read TGTGCCAGCAGTTCCCCAGGGAGCACTGAAGCTTTCTTT. The rearrangement uses TRBV2 and TRBJ1-1, with a possible D match to TRBD1 (5 bases). The CDR3 has 13 amino acids. The germline CDR1 and CDR2 sequences are SNHLY and FYNNEI. Trimming took off 5 bases at V and 4 bases at J, with 11 bases between the two ends. The full variable domain, rest sourced from reference TRBV2 and TRBJ1-1, is EPEVTQTPSHQVTQMGQEVILRCVPISNHLYFYWYRQILGQKVEFLVSFYNNEISEKSEIFDDQFSVERPDGSNFTLKIRSTKLEDSAMYFCASSSPGSTEAFFGQGTRLTVV.

The chain couples TRBV29-1 to TRBJ1-2; D is unresolved. V dropped 4 bases and J dropped 1 base, with 7 bases sitting between them. CDR1 is SQVTM, CDR2 ANQGSEA, per germline. There are 12 residues in the CDR3. CDR3 sequence reads: CSVGPGNYGYTF. The CDR3 nucleotides read TGCAGCGTTGGACCGGGTAACTATGGCTACACCTTC.

This chain links TRBV5-1 with TRBJ2-3; maybe TRBD2 (5 bases). CDR1 and CDR2 from the germline V gene are SGHRS and YFSETQ. CDR3 length: 15 residues. Deletions cut 5 bases from V and 2 bases from J, with 15 bases between. The CDR3 loop is CASRTLSGITDTQYF. Written as DNA, the CDR3 is TGCGCCAGCAGAACCCTCAGCGGCATCACAGATACGCAGTATTTT.

Details on this clonotype: A clone one base away is much larger, so this may be a read error. Since no conserved phenylalanine or tryptophan closes the CDR3, a read error is the likely cause. The V gene is TRBV4-1, the J gene TRBJ2-5, with unresolved D. Germline lookup yields CDR1 MGHRA and CDR2 YSYEKL. This CDR3 region has 15 residues. Deletions cut 0 bases from V and 3 bases from J, with 11 bases between. The CDR3 is CASSQDDHRKETQYS. The CDR3 coding sequence is TGCGCCAGCAGCCAAGATGATCACAGAAAAGAGACCCAGTACTCC.

The J gene is TRBJ1-6, the V gene TRBV2; 8 bases align to TRBD1. Germline-derived CDR1 and CDR2 are SNHLY and FYNNEI. The CDR3 runs 15 residues. V gave up 1 base and J gave up 7 bases; unmatched junction bases: 3. CDR3 DNA: TGTGCCAGCAGTGAAGAGTGGACAGGGAATTCACCCCTCCACTTT. Translating gives CASSEEWTGNSPLHF.

This clonotype was seen repeatedly, ten times or more. A junction boundary mismatches the germline segment, possibly from a read error. The J gene is TRBJ2-2, the V gene TRBV20-1; no clear D gene. There are 15 residues in the CDR3. CDR1 and CDR2 (germline): DFQATT, SNEGSKA (reference sequence). The CDR3 protein is CSAGDPSKDTGELFF. For the CDR3, the DNA is TGCAGTGCTGGAGATCCGTCCAAGGACACCGGGGAGCTGTTTTTT.

J is TRBJ1-2 and V is TRBV29-1; TRBD1 aligns across 8 bases. Germline lookup yields CDR1 SQVTM and CDR2 ANQGSEA. The length of the CDR3 is 12 residues. The ends lost 6 bases at V and 8 bases at J; junction bases unmatched: 8. The CDR3 sequence: CSVGQGAWGYTF. In DNA, the CDR3 is TGCAGCGTGGGCCAGGGGGCCTGGGGCTACACCTTC. The entire variable domain, with the rest obtained from reference TRBV29-1 and TRBJ1-2, is as follows: SAVISQKPSRDICQRGTSLTIQCQVDSQVTMMFWYRQQPGQSLTLIATANQGSEATYESGFVIDKFPISRPNLTFSTLTVSNMSPEDSSIYLCSVGQGAWGYTFGSGTRLTVV.